This T cell receptor (beta chain) was obtained from a study of blood T cell repertoires in COVID-19. The CDR3 length is 14 residues. Germline CDR1 MDHEN, CDR2 SYDVKM. V was clipped by 0 bases and J by 0 bases, with 5 bases between them. Only in-frame clones appear in the TCRdb table, and some are missing; sequencing was by immunoSEQ multiplex PCR. The table includes almost 250,000 clones, more than 75% detected once. Material: peripheral blood. This clonotype originated in a woman in her sixties who had recovered from COVID-19. The rearrangement joins TRBV28 to TRBJ1-1; D is undetermined. Written as DNA, the CDR3 is TGTGCCAGCAGTTTATGGAGAGTGAACACTGAAGCTTTCTTT. Amino acid sequence: CASSLWRVNTEAFF.